This entry features one TCR beta chain sequence. Measured with immunoSEQ multiplex PCR; TCRdb has only the in-frame clones, and not every one. The sample lists approximately 170,000 clones, about 92% occurring once. The data were obtained in a study of control samples from healthy donors and cancer patients. J was trimmed by 3 bases and V by 0 bases; bases with no gene match: 7. From germline, CDR1 is LGHNA and CDR2 YNFKEQ. The CDR3 is 16 amino acids. The receptor was derived from a man aged 25 to 45 in good health. This sequence joins TRBV4-2 and TRBJ1-2; 7 nucleotides line up with TRBD1. Source material: blood. Here the CDR3 reads CASSQDLGGADYGYTF. The CDR3 nucleotides read TGTGCCAGCAGCCAAGATTTAGGGGGCGCCGACTATGGCTACACCTTC.